The 16 T cell receptor beta chains reported below all come from one sample, sequenced in a study of T cell clonotyping in hematopoietic cell transplantation. Clones were read by immunoSEQ multiplex PCR, and TCRdb kept only the in-frame ones, dropping some. The sample includes 9,000 or so clones, 60% to 80% of them seen just once. The specimen was peripheral blood mononuclear cells, collected 180 days after allogeneic stem cell transplant. The receptor set was obtained from a female patient in her forties or fifties who had an allogeneic stem cell transplant from a related donor, so the T cells may come from the graft donor. Some clones in this sample may be carry-over from other donors' samples.

The V gene is TRBV9, the J gene TRBJ1-1; maybe TRBD1 (5 bases). This CDR3 contains 13 residues. V was clipped by 3 bases and J by 5 bases, with 11 bases between them. CDR1 and CDR2 (germline): SGDLS, YYNGEE. CDR3 sequence (DNA): TGTGCCAGCAGCGAGCGGGGGGAGACTGAAGCTTTCTTT. Its protein is CASSERGETEAFF. The full variable domain, its missing parts supplied by reference TRBV9 and TRBJ1-1, is DSGVTQTPKHLITATGQRVTLRCSPRSGDLSVYWYQQSLDQGLQFLIQYYNGEERAKGNILERFSAQQFPDLHSELNLSSLELGDSALYFCASSERGETEAFFGQGTRLTVV.

The V and J genes are TRBV5-6 and TRBJ2-3, with 10 bases matching TRBD2. J lost 5 bases, V lost 4 bases, and 10 bases had no gene match. The CDR3 contains 16 residues. Germline V gene lookup returns CDR1 SGHDT and CDR2 YYEEEE. The DNA for the CDR3 is TGTGCCAGCAGCGTTTTACTAGCGGGGTCGGTAGATACGCAGTATTTT. Residues: CASSVLLAGSVDTQYF.

The sample holds a few counts of this clone. The chain combines TRBV6-6 with TRBJ2-1, with 9 bases matching TRBD1. Germline lookup yields CDR1 MNHNY and CDR2 SVGAGI (reference sequence). This CDR3 region has 15 residues. Trimming removed 5 bases from V and 7 bases from J; junction bases left unmatched: 9. The CDR3 sequence is CASSGPGTGKNEQFF. The CDR3 DNA follows: TGTGCCAGCAGTGGCCCCGGGACAGGGAAGAATGAGCAGTTCTTC.

This clone was recorded only once. This sequence joins TRBV5-6 and TRBJ1-3, with D possibly being TRBD1 (5 bases). Looked up from germline, CDR1 is SGHDT and CDR2 is YYEEEE. V shed 4 bases and J shed 0 bases, with 11 bases lying between them. The CDR3 sequence is 15 residues long. The CDR3 nucleotides are TGTGCCAGCAGCCTCGGGGGGGTCTCTGGAAACACCATATATTTT. Its protein product is CASSLGGVSGNTIYF.

The V and J genes are TRBV7-6 and TRBJ1-3; no clear D. This CDR3 region has 16 residues. Germline CDR1 and CDR2: SGHVS and FNYEAQ. The V end lost 0 bases, the J end lost 0 bases, and 9 bases lay between the germline ends. CDR3 sequence (DNA): TGTGCCAGCAGCTTAGCGGGGAGAGACTCTGGAAACACCATATATTTT. Translating it yields CASSLAGRDSGNTIYF.

This chain joins TRBV7-6 and TRBJ1-2; 9 bases line up with TRBD1. Trimming removed 2 bases from V and 4 bases from J; junction bases left unmatched: 20. In germline, CDR1 is SGHVS, CDR2 FNYEAQ. There are 20 residues in the CDR3. Here the CDR3 reads CASSLNGGTSGTGTFYGYTF. CDR3 DNA: TGTGCCAGCAGCTTAAACGGGGGAACTTCCGGGACAGGGACGTTCTATGGCTACACCTTC. Combining the CDR3 with reference TRBV7-6 and TRBJ1-2 gives the whole variable domain GAGVSQSPRYKVTKRGQDVALRCDPISGHVSLYWYRQALGQGPEFLTYFNYEAQQDKSGLPNDRFSAERPEGSISTLTIQRTEQRDSAMYRCASSLNGGTSGTGTFYGYTFGSGTRLTVV.

The rearrangement joins TRBV5-1 to TRBJ1-6; D gene unclear. V dropped 4 bases and J dropped 0 bases, with 8 bases sitting between them. This CDR3 is 15 amino acids long. The germline V gene encodes CDR1 SGHRS and CDR2 YFSETQ. The CDR3 sequence: CASSPGSSYNSPLHF. The CDR3 DNA reads as TGCGCCAGCAGCCCTGGGAGCTCCTATAATTCACCCCTCCACTTT.

The V call is TRBV4-1, the J call TRBJ2-7, with TRBD2 matching 9 bases. The CDR3 consists of 18 residues. J was trimmed by 2 bases and V by 1 base; bases with no gene match: 12. Germline CDR1 MGHRA, CDR2 YSYEKL. CDR3 DNA sequence: TGCGCCAGCAGCCAAGCCGAAGGCTCAGCGGGGGGCACCTACGAGCAGTACTTC. This gives the protein CASSQAEGSAGGTYEQYF.

This rearrangement joins TRBV7-2 to TRBJ1-2; possible D gene TRBD1, 5 bases. This CDR3 spans 16 amino acids. Per germline, CDR1 SGHTA and CDR2 FQGNSA. The germline V and J ends were trimmed by 5 bases and 5 bases, with 21 bases remaining between them. In DNA form, the CDR3 reads TGTGCCAGCAGCGGCCGGGACCCAAGACGAGAGTATGGCTACACCTTC. It translates to CASSGRDPRREYGYTF.

This clone was recorded a few times. This chain connects TRBV9 to TRBJ1-5; tentative D call: TRBD1 (5 bases). Germline loops: CDR1 SGDLS, CDR2 YYNGEE. This CDR3 has 14 residues. V lost 5 bases, J lost 7 bases, and 16 bases lay in between. Written as DNA, the CDR3 is TGTGCCAGCAGTGGAGGGGAGGGATACCAGCCCCAGCATTTT. Protein: CASSGGEGYQPQHF.

The chain has TRBV7-3 and TRBJ2-7; D gene unclear. CDR1 is SGHTA, CDR2 FQGTGA, per germline. The CDR3 is made up of 12 amino acids. The germline V and J ends were trimmed by 5 bases and 5 bases, with 10 bases remaining between them. CDR3: CASSDGGDEQYF. The DNA for the CDR3 is TGTGCCAGCAGCGACGGTGGGGACGAGCAGTACTTC.

The gene calls are TRBV14 and TRBJ2-7, with 7 nucleotides matching TRBD1. This CDR3 spans 16 amino acids. The germline V gene encodes CDR1 SGHDN and CDR2 FVKESK. V shed 3 bases and J 0 bases; nucleotides not matched to a gene: 8. CDR3 coding DNA: TGTGCCAGCAGCCAGTTACCGGGACAGAGCTCCTACGAGCAGTACTTC. Translated: CASSQLPGQSSYEQYF.

The chain employs TRBV2 and TRBJ2-3; 11 positions match TRBD2. V was pared by 8 bases and J by 2 bases, with 12 bases of the junction left unmatched. CDR1 SNHLY and CDR2 FYNNEI come from the germline V gene. The CDR3 runs 17 residues. The DNA of the CDR3 is TGTGCCAGCCCAGACCACGTAGCGGGGGGGGACACAGATACGCAGTATTTT. Translation: CASPDHVAGGDTDTQYF.

This clone was seen a handful of times. The rearrangement uses TRBV5-6 and TRBJ2-3; D is unclear. The CDR3 is made up of 15 amino acids. CDR1 and CDR2 (germline): SGHDT, YYEEEE. V was cut by 0 bases and J by 1 base, with 9 bases left in between. CDR3 region: CASSLVIWGTDTQYF. The CDR3 DNA reads TGTGCCAGCAGCTTGGTTATATGGGGCACAGATACGCAGTATTTT.

This chain uses TRBV30 with TRBJ2-7; no definite D call. This CDR3 region has 16 residues. Germline lookup yields CDR1 GTSNPN and CDR2 SVGIG (reference sequence). Trimming pared 1 base from V and 0 bases from J, leaving 16 bases between. Here the CDR3 reads CAWSAVVLPSSYEQYF. CDR3 DNA sequence: TGTGCCTGGAGTGCCGTGGTCCTTCCTAGCTCCTACGAGCAGTACTTC.

This clone was counted once. J is TRBJ2-1 and V is TRBV11-2, with 8 bases identical to TRBD1. V lost 6 bases to trimming and J lost 1 base; unmatched junction nucleotides: 11. This CDR3 is built from 17 residues. The germline V gene has CDR1 SGHAT and CDR2 FQNNGV. Written as DNA, the CDR3 is TGTGCCAGCAGTACTTTCCGCAGGGGGCAATCCTACAATGAGCAGTTCTTC. It is translated as CASSTFRRGQSYNEQFF.